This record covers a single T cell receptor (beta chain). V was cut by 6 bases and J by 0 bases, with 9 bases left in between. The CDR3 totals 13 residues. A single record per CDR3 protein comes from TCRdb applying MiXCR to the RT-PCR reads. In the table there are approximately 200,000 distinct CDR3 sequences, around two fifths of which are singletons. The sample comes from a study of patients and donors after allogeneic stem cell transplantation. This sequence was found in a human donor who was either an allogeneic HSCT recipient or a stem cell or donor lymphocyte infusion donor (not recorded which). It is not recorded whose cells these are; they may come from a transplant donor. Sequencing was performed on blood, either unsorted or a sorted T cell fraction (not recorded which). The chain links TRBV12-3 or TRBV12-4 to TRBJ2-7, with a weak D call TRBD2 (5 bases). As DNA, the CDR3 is TGTGCCAGCAGCGGGATGAGCTCCTACGAGCAGTACTTC. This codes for CASSGMSSYEQYF.